This entry lists 23 T cell receptor beta chains sequenced from one sample in a study of monozygotic twins with inflammatory bowel disease. TCRdb reanalyzed the 5' RACE reads and collapses them to one entry per CDR3 protein, without DNA. This sample contains 88,000 or so distinct CDR3 sequences. The sequencing sample was made of blood. The receptors stem from a human donor with ulcerative colitis or Crohn's disease, or a healthy co-twin of an affected twin (not recorded which).

The chain combines TRBV5-1 with TRBJ2-1; the TRBD2 assignment by TCRdb is unverifiable without DNA. The germline gives CDR1 SGHRS, CDR2 YFSETQ. The length of the CDR3 is 14 residues. The CDR3 spells CASSPWTGYNEQFF.

The chain combines TRBV4-2 with TRBJ2-1; TCRdb gives TRBD1 as the D gene, but with no DNA this cannot be confirmed. The germline CDR1 and CDR2 sequences are LGHNA and YNFKEQ. This CDR3 region has 14 residues. The CDR3 reads CASSQEHGRNEQFF.

CDR3 protein: CASRPGGAYTQYF. V and J are TRBV6-5 and TRBJ2-3; TCRdb lists TRBD1, though no DNA is available to test this call. Looked up from germline, CDR1 is MNHEY and CDR2 is SVGAGI. The CDR3 has 13 amino acids.

This chain joins TRBV29-1 and TRBJ1-3. CDR1 and CDR2 from the germline V gene are SQVTM and ANQGSEA. This CDR3 is built from 14 residues. The CDR3 here is CSALGGSSGNTIYF.

This chain links TRBV6-5 with TRBJ2-7. Looked up from germline, CDR1 is MNHEY and CDR2 is SVGAGI. The CDR3 contains 12 residues. CDR3 loop: CASSYDLGEQYF.

The chain links TRBV11-2 to TRBJ2-7; no DNA is available, so the TRBD1 call from TCRdb remains unchecked. The CDR3 sequence is 15 residues long. Germline-derived CDR1 and CDR2 are SGHAT and FQNNGV. The CDR3 reads CASSSEEDRVYEQYF.

The chain combines TRBV20-1 with TRBJ1-2; TCRdb's D call, TRBD1, is unchecked because there is no DNA. CDR3 length: 13 amino acids. Germline CDR1 reads DFQATT; CDR2 reads SNEGSKA (reference sequence). CDR3: CSASTGQIYGYTF.

This chain uses TRBV5-1 with TRBJ1-2; TCRdb indicates TRBD1, and absent DNA this call remains unverified. Looked up from germline, CDR1 is SGHRS and CDR2 is YFSETQ. This CDR3 spans 15 amino acids. The CDR3 spells CASSLTWTGQDGYTF.

V is TRBV5-1 and J is TRBJ2-1. CDR3 length equals 14 residues. Germline V gives CDR1 SGHRS, CDR2 YFSETQ. This chain's CDR3 is CASSLAGVYNEQFF.

J is TRBJ1-5 and V is TRBV2; TCRdb designates TRBD1, a call that cannot be tested without DNA. This CDR3 is built from 20 residues. Germline V gene lookup returns CDR1 SNHLY and CDR2 FYNNEI. The CDR3 is CASSHIFRRDRGGSNQPQHF. The whole variable domain, remainder taken from reference TRBV2 and TRBJ1-5, is EPEVTQTPSHQVTQMGQEVILRCVPISNHLYFYWYRQILGQKVEFLVSFYNNEISEKSEIFDDQFSVERPDGSNFTLKIRSTKLEDSAMYFCASSHIFRRDRGGSNQPQHFGDGTRLSIL.

The chain employs TRBV20-1 and TRBJ1-2; the TRBD1 assignment by TCRdb is unverifiable without DNA. CDR3 length: 12 amino acids. Germline V gene lookup returns CDR1 DFQATT and CDR2 SNEGSKA (reference sequence). This CDR3 reads CSALTGVDGYTF.

The rearrangement links TRBV5-1 to TRBJ1-6; TCRdb picks TRBD1, but there is no DNA to check that call. The CDR3 runs to 14 residues. CDR1 is SGHRS and CDR2 is YFSETQ in the germline V gene. The CDR3 loop is CASSFQGAASPLHF.

The V and J genes are TRBV3-1 and TRBJ2-7; checking the TCRdb D call of TRBD1 is not possible without DNA. This CDR3 spans 17 amino acids. Germline-derived CDR1 and CDR2 are LGHDT and YNNKEL (reference sequence). CDR3 amino acids: CASSPPHVAGDSYEQYF.

The chain uses TRBV24-1 and TRBJ2-2; the TCRdb call, TRBD1, lacks DNA for checking. The germline CDR1 and CDR2 sequences are KGHDR and SFDVKD. The CDR3 is 14 residues long. The CDR3 reads CATSSGKNTGELFF.

The chain carries TRBV20-1 and TRBJ1-3. Germline values: CDR1 DFQATT, CDR2 SNEGSKA (reference sequence). There are 13 residues in the CDR3. This CDR3 is CSAPQAAGNTIYF.

The chain employs TRBV20-1 and TRBJ2-1; TCRdb outputs TRBD2, but without DNA this stays unchecked. This CDR3 comprises 16 residues. Germline V CDR1 and CDR2: DFQATT, SNEGSKA (reference sequence). CDR3 sequence: CSADRTSGGSYNEQFF.

J is TRBJ2-3 and V is TRBV18; TCRdb picks TRBD1, but there is no DNA to check that call. CDR3 length equals 13 residues. Looked up from germline, CDR1 is KGHSH and CDR2 is LQKENI. CDR3: CASSPQTEDTQYF.

V and J are TRBV20-1 and TRBJ1-2. There are 12 residues in the CDR3. Germline V gene sequence: CDR1 DFQATT, CDR2 SNEGSKA (reference sequence). The CDR3: CSASTAHYGYTF.

The genes are TRBV7-8 and TRBJ2-2. Germline lookup yields CDR1 SGHVS and CDR2 FQNEAQ. This CDR3 region has 15 residues. This CDR3 reads CASSLRLAYTGELFF.

The chain has TRBV2 and TRBJ2-1. CDR1 and CDR2 (germline): SNHLY, FYNNEI. The CDR3 consists of 12 residues. This CDR3 reads CASSIGNNEQFF.

J is TRBJ2-2 and V is TRBV6-5; TCRdb calls TRBD1, which cannot be checked without DNA. Germline CDR1 and CDR2: MNHEY and SVGAGI. The CDR3 spans 16 residues. The CDR3 sequence: CASSYDQGVDTGELFF.

The chain is built from TRBV29-1 and TRBJ2-7; there is no DNA to check the TCRdb D call of TRBD1. This CDR3 has 15 amino acids. The germline V gene has CDR1 SQVTM and CDR2 ANQGSEA. CDR3 in amino acids: CSARSGQVTSYEQYF.

The V call is TRBV5-1, the J call TRBJ2-3. The CDR3 consists of 15 residues. Germline CDR1 SGHRS, CDR2 YFSETQ. CDR3 loop: CASSLVSTGTDTQYF.